One and the same sample provided the 10 T cell receptor beta chains below, sequenced in a study of technical replicates of blood from four donors. This table comes from immunoSEQ multiplex PCR, and its TCRdb copy is limited to in-frame clones, with some not included. The sample lists tens of thousands of clones; about nine tenths were seen once. Sequenced material: PBMCs. The receptors shown here come from a human donor in good health. Some clones in this sample may be carry-over from other donors' samples.

This chain uses TRBV5-1 with TRBJ2-5, with D possibly matching TRBD2 (5 bases). V lost 0 bases to trimming and J lost 4 bases, with 10 bases between them. The germline V gene has CDR1 SGHRS and CDR2 YFSETQ. CDR3 size: 14 residues. The CDR3 sequence: CASSLGGSGETQYF. CDR3 DNA: TGCGCCAGCAGCTTGGGCGGGTCAGGAGAGACCCAGTACTTC.

The rearrangement joins TRBV15 to TRBJ2-2; 9 bases map to TRBD2. Germline CDR1 LNHNV, CDR2 YYDKDF (reference sequence). The CDR3 has 15 amino acids. J was trimmed by 4 bases and V by 9 bases; bases with no gene match: 9. CDR3 nucleotides: TGTGCCACTCAGGCGGGGGGGCCGGGCACCGGGGAGCTGTTTTTT. This gives the protein CATQAGGPGTGELFF.

J is TRBJ2-2 and V is TRBV30; no reliable D call. Germline CDR1 reads GTSNPN; CDR2 reads SVGIG (reference sequence). The length of the CDR3 is 13 residues. Trimming stripped 4 bases from V and 1 base from J, with 7 bases between. CDR3 amino acids: CAWNSRNTGELFF. The CDR3, as DNA: TGTGCCTGGAATAGCAGGAACACCGGGGAGCTGTTTTTT.

V is TRBV29-1 and J is TRBJ1-2; weak D call: TRBD1 (6 bases). This CDR3 comprises 11 residues. Trimming took off 7 bases at V and 7 bases at J, with 13 bases between the two ends. Germline lookup yields CDR1 SQVTM and CDR2 ANQGSEA. Written as DNA, the CDR3 is TGCAGCGCCCAACAGGGTACTGGCTACACCTTC. It translates to CSAQQGTGYTF.

The V gene is TRBV4-1, the J gene TRBJ1-5, with TRBD1 identical over 11 bases. This CDR3 is built from 17 residues. Trimming took 3 bases from V and 0 from J; bases not matched to a gene: 4. The germline V gene has CDR1 MGHRA and CDR2 YSYEKL. CDR3 sequence reads: CASSHGQGAYSNQPQHF. CDR3 coding DNA: TGCGCCAGCAGCCACGGACAGGGGGCATATAGCAATCAGCCCCAGCATTTT.

CDR3 sequence reads: CASSRRLQGAFGGYTF. As DNA, the CDR3 is TGTGCCAGTAGTAGACGCCTCCAAGGGGCCTTCGGGGGCTACACCTTC. The rearrangement joins TRBV19 to TRBJ1-2; D is perhaps TRBD1 (5 bases). The CDR3 has 16 residues. With 4 bases removed from V and 8 bases from J, the gap between germline ends came to 23 bases. CDR1 LNHDA and CDR2 SQIVND come from the germline V gene (reference sequence).

This clone was detected a few times. This chain joins TRBV4-3 and TRBJ2-7, with 10 nucleotides matching TRBD1. CDR3 length equals 18 residues. Germline V gene sequence: CDR1 LGHNA, CDR2 YSLEER. J lost 7 bases, V lost 3 bases, and 18 bases had no gene match. In DNA form, the CDR3 reads TGCGCCAGCAGCCAGGAAGAATTTCCACCGGGACAGGGGAAGGAGCAGTACTTC. Protein product: CASSQEEFPPGQGKEQYF.

The chain uses TRBV9 and TRBJ1-2; maybe TRBD1 (5 bases). Germline CDR1 reads SGDLS; CDR2 reads YYNGEE. Trimming took 1 base from V and 1 from J, leaving 11 bases between them. The CDR3 consists of 15 residues. In nucleotides, the CDR3 is TGTGCCAGCAGCGTACTTTCGACAGTTAACTATGGCTACACCTTC. Amino acids: CASSVLSTVNYGYTF. The whole variable domain, remainder taken from reference TRBV9 and TRBJ1-2, is DSGVTQTPKHLITATGQRVTLRCSPRSGDLSVYWYQQSLDQGLQFLIQYYNGEERAKGNILERFSAQQFPDLHSELNLSSLELGDSALYFCASSVLSTVNYGYTFGSGTRLTVV.

This chain connects TRBV2 to TRBJ2-2, with D perhaps TRBD1 (5 bases). This CDR3 region has 14 residues. The V end was cut by 2 bases, the J end by 7 bases, with 11 bases between. Germline V CDR1 and CDR2: SNHLY, FYNNEI. CDR3 region: CASSENGAGGELFF. DNA for the CDR3: TGTGCCAGCAGTGAAAATGGGGCAGGCGGGGAGCTGTTTTTT.

This rearrangement joins TRBV5-1 to TRBJ2-3, with TRBD2 matching 7 bases. Germline CDR1 is SGHRS and CDR2 is YFSETQ. With 0 bases clipped from V and 1 base from J, the junction kept 8 bases outside the gene matches. This CDR3 is built from 17 residues. CDR3 in amino acids: CASSLGLLAGGTDTQYF. CDR3 nucleotides: TGCGCCAGCAGCTTGGGTCTACTGGCGGGGGGCACAGATACGCAGTATTTT.